The 22 T cell receptor beta chains presented below share a single source sample, sequenced in a study of T cell repertoires in cytomegalovirus infection. Via MiXCR, TCRdb re-called the reads, giving one row per CDR3 protein. Of about 440,000 distinct CDR3 sequences in the sample, around 32% are singletons; the top ten hold 12% to 15%. Sequences were obtained from PBMCs. These TCRs come from a human donor in good health (CMV status not recorded). Some clones in this sample may be carry-over from other donors' samples.

This clonotype was observed a handful of times. The rearrangement links TRBV12-3 or TRBV12-4 to TRBJ1-2; D gene uncertain. The ends were cut back, 4 bases at V and 8 bases at J, with 14 bases in the middle. This CDR3 spans 13 amino acids. The CDR3 spells CASSSGPVRGYTF. In DNA, the CDR3 is TGTGCCAGCAGTTCAGGCCCGGTGAGGGGCTACACCTTC.

This clonotype was seen a few times. The rearrangement uses TRBV25-1 and TRBJ1-1; 11 positions match TRBD1. V shed 6 bases and J 4 bases; nucleotides not matched to a gene: 13. Germline lookup yields CDR1 MGHDK and CDR2 SYGVNS. The CDR3 is 17 amino acids. The CDR3 sequence: CASSTGQGALTGTEAFF. The DNA of the CDR3 is TGTGCCAGCAGCACCGGACAGGGGGCTTTAACTGGCACTGAAGCTTTCTTT.

With regard to this clonotype: Since no conserved phenylalanine or tryptophan closes the CDR3, a read error is the likely cause. The chain recombines TRBV7-8 with TRBJ2-1; perhaps TRBD2 as D (5 bases). Trimming took 3 bases from V and 3 from J, leaving 9 bases between them. The CDR3 is 14 residues long. Germline V CDR1 and CDR2: SGHVS, FQNEAQ. The DNA for the CDR3 is TGTGCCAGCAGCTTTGGCGACTACTACAATGAGCAGTTCTGC. This codes for CASSFGDYYNEQFC.

A note on this clonotype: Sequence at one end of the junction differs from germline and may be a read error. The rearrangement joins TRBV7-6 to TRBJ2-3; no definite D call. There are 16 residues in the CDR3. Per the germline V gene, CDR1 is SGHVS and CDR2 is FNYEAQ. The CDR3 coding sequence is TGTCCCAGCAGCTTAGGAGCGCCTACTAGCACAGATACGCAGTATTTT. Translating it yields CPSSLGAPTSTDTQYF.

This clonotype has only a few counts. This chain connects TRBV7-3 to TRBJ2-1, with 8 bases aligning to TRBD2. Trimming cost V 2 bases and J 6 bases; bases outside gene matches: 6. CDR3 length: 15 amino acids. From germline, CDR1 is SGHTA and CDR2 FQGTGA. Here the CDR3 DNA reads TGTGCCAGCAGCTTATCTCCGGGGGGGATCAATGAGCAGTTCTTC. Amino acid sequence: CASSLSPGGINEQFF.

A note on this clonotype: At one of its ends the junction is not consistent with the germline gene, which may arise from a read error. V and J are TRBV28 and TRBJ2-1; possibly TRBD2 for D (5 bases). The CDR3 spans 18 residues. Germline V gene data show CDR1 as MDHEN and CDR2 as SYDVKM. The CDR3 region has the DNA TGTGCCAGCAGTTTATTCGAGCGGCAACCCGACCAGGAAGATGAGAAGTTCTTC. Protein: CASSLFERQPDQEDEKFF.

This chain's CDR3 is CASSDNRDQPQHF. The CDR3 DNA is TGTGCCAGCAGTGACAACAGGGATCAGCCCCAGCATTTT. This sequence joins TRBV2 and TRBJ1-5; a weak D match, TRBD1 (6 bases). The V end lost 3 bases, the J end lost 5 bases, and 8 bases lay between the germline ends. Germline CDR1 reads SNHLY; CDR2 reads FYNNEI. This CDR3 contains 13 residues.

This clonotype has only one observation. The CDR3 DNA reads as TGTGCCAGCAGTTACCAACCCCCCCAGGGGAGGGCTGGGGCCAACGTCCTGACTTTC. Encoded protein: CASSYQPPQGRAGANVLTF. This rearrangement joins TRBV6-5 to TRBJ2-6; D perhaps matches TRBD2 (7 bases). Trimming took 2 bases from V and 2 from J, leaving 19 bases between them. This CDR3 region has 19 residues. CDR1 is MNHEY, CDR2 SVGAGI, per germline.

There are many counts of this clonotype. The V call is TRBV7-3, the J call TRBJ2-2, with D unresolved. Germline CDR1 is SGHTA and CDR2 is FQGTGA. This CDR3 comprises 13 residues. Trimming shortened V by 3 bases and J by 3 bases, and 5 bases separated the two germline ends. The CDR3 DNA is TGTGCCAGCAGCTTCCAGTACACCGGGGAGCTGTTTTTT. Protein product: CASSFQYTGELFF.

This clonotype was recorded at least ten times. V and J are TRBV19 and TRBJ1-2, with 7 bases fitting TRBD1. The CDR3 is made up of 14 amino acids. Trimming removed 6 bases from V and 8 bases from J; junction bases left unmatched: 12. The germline gives CDR1 LNHDA, CDR2 SQIVND (reference sequence). The CDR3 spells CASRMGQREEGYTF. The CDR3 nucleotides are TGTGCCAGTAGAATGGGACAGCGGGAGGAAGGCTACACCTTC.

The rearrangement joins TRBV11-2 to TRBJ2-2; 7 bases are shared with TRBD1. This CDR3 comprises 17 residues. Germline CDR1 SGHAT, CDR2 FQNNGV. V lost 0 bases to trimming and J lost 6 bases; unmatched junction nucleotides: 10. The CDR3 sequence is CASSLDLGQADSGELFF. In DNA, the CDR3 is TGTGCCAGCAGCTTAGATCTCGGACAGGCGGACTCCGGGGAGCTGTTTTTT.

Remarks on this clonotype: At one of its ends the junction is not consistent with the germline gene, which may arise from a read error. The V and J genes are TRBV5-4 and TRBJ2-5, with 10 positions matching TRBD1. This CDR3 spans 15 amino acids. The V gene's germline CDR1 is SGHNT and CDR2 YYREEE (reference sequence). The CDR3 loop is CASSFDRGQAETQSF. As DNA, the CDR3 is TGTGCCAGCAGCTTTGACAGGGGGCAGGCAGAGACCCAGTCCTTC.

This clonotype came up many times. The gene calls are TRBV7-9 and TRBJ1-2; possible D gene TRBD1, 5 bases. The CDR3 is 15 residues long. CDR1 is SEHNR and CDR2 is FQNEAQ in the germline V gene (reference sequence). The germline V and J ends were trimmed by 3 bases and 2 bases, with 13 bases remaining between them. CDR3 sequence reads: CASSFGGAKNYGYTF. CDR3 nucleotides: TGTGCCAGCAGCTTCGGAGGGGCAAAGAACTATGGCTACACCTTC.

This clonotype was picked up many times. V gene TRBV11-2 combines with J gene TRBJ2-3; no reliable D call. This CDR3 is built from 14 residues. Germline CDR1 reads SGHAT; CDR2 reads FQNNGV. V was cut by 2 bases and J by 4 bases, with 10 bases left in between. CDR3 sequence (DNA): TGTGCCAGCAGCTTAAGCGTGGGTGCAGATACGCAGTATTTT. The encoded protein is CASSLSVGADTQYF.

This clonotype was recorded many times. V and J are TRBV12-3 or TRBV12-4 and TRBJ1-6; 7 bases match TRBD1. J was trimmed by 6 bases and V by 6 bases; bases with no gene match: 8. The CDR3 consists of 15 residues. CDR3 region: CASRSGGQSNSPLHF. CDR3 DNA sequence: TGTGCCAGCAGATCGGGGGGACAGTCTAATTCACCCCTCCACTTT.

For this clonotype: The CDR3 end shows no conserved phenylalanine or tryptophan, and so a read error is likely. The CDR3 nucleotides are TGTGCCAGCAGTTTATGGGCCCCTGGCACAGATACGCAGTATTTG. Encoded protein: CASSLWAPGTDTQYL. This chain joins TRBV28 and TRBJ2-3, with unresolved D. Germline CDR1 MDHEN, CDR2 SYDVKM. Between the trimmed V and J ends, which lost 0 bases and 1 base, there was a span of 8 bases. The CDR3 extends over 15 amino acids.

The rearrangement links TRBV27 to TRBJ1-6; possibly TRBD1 for D (6 bases). The length of the CDR3 is 15 residues. The germline V gene has CDR1 MNHEY and CDR2 SMNVEV (reference sequence). Trimming pared 5 bases from V and 8 bases from J, leaving 16 bases between. CDR3: CASSTMTGRDSPLHF. The DNA for the CDR3 is TGTGCCAGCAGTACTATGACAGGCAGGGATTCACCCCTCCACTTT.

As regards this clonotype: This may be a read error: a much more frequent sequence differs by one nucleotide. The V call is TRBV12-3 or TRBV12-4, the J call TRBJ2-4; tentative D call: TRBD2 (5 bases). Deletions cut 6 bases from V and 0 bases from J, with 15 bases between. The CDR3 loop spans 16 amino acids. The CDR3 protein is CASSFGKMQAKNIQYF. The CDR3 bases are TGTGCCAGCAGCTTCGGGAAGATGCAAGCCAAAAACATTCAGTACTTC.

V is TRBV5-5 and J is TRBJ2-3; D uncertain. Germline CDR1 and CDR2: SGHKS and YYEKEE (reference sequence). The CDR3 is 14 residues long. Trimming left V 0 bases short and J 5 bases short, with 10 bases between. The CDR3 DNA sequence: TGTGCCAGCAGCTTGGGGGTAAGGATAGATACGCAGTATTTT. Its translation: CASSLGVRIDTQYF.

This chain's CDR3 is CSARAGLGNTIYF. The CDR3 DNA reads as TGCAGTGCTAGAGCCGGCCTTGGAAACACCATATATTTT. The rearrangement joins TRBV20-1 to TRBJ1-3; D remains ambiguous. There are 13 residues in the CDR3. Trimming shortened V by 1 base and J by 3 bases, and 7 bases separated the two germline ends. The germline gives CDR1 DFQATT, CDR2 SNEGSKA (reference sequence).

Here the CDR3 reads CASSLAFSTDTQYF. The CDR3, as DNA: TGTGCCAGCAGTTTAGCGTTTAGCACAGATACGCAGTATTTT. The chain carries TRBV27 and TRBJ2-3; D uncertain. This CDR3 comprises 14 residues. Trimming cost V 2 bases and J 0 bases, with 6 bases left between them. In germline, CDR1 is MNHEY, CDR2 SMNVEV (reference sequence).

The chain joins TRBV29-1 to TRBJ1-1, with D maybe TRBD1 (5 bases). Trimming pared 5 bases from V and 5 bases from J, leaving 18 bases between. The V gene's germline CDR1 is SQVTM and CDR2 ANQGSEA. The CDR3 runs to 14 residues. For the CDR3, the DNA is TGCAGCGTTAGCGTCCTGGCAGGGTGGACTGAAGCTTTCTTT. Encoded protein: CSVSVLAGWTEAFF.